The 8 T cell receptor beta chains given below trace back to one sample, sequenced in a study of identical twins. TCRdb re-analysed the 5' RACE reads in MiXCR, keeping a single row per CDR3 protein. Found here are 250,000 to 350,000 distinct CDR3 sequences, about 8.1% of them singletons; the top ten hold around 2.1%. These data also featured in a second study, about yellow fever vaccine responses in identical twins.

The sample was memory (CD45RO+) T cells sorted from blood. These receptor sequences come from a woman younger than 30 in good health.

In its sample, this clonotype was seen many times. The gene calls are TRBV5-1 and TRBJ1-1; no clear D gene. Trimming removed 0 bases from V and 0 bases from J, with 9 bases in between. This CDR3 contains 15 residues. Per the germline V gene, CDR1 is SGHRS and CDR2 is YFSETQ. The CDR3: CASSLDWGLNTEAFF. The CDR3 coding sequence is TGCGCCAGCAGCTTGGATTGGGGTCTGAACACTGAAGCTTTCTTT.

The rearrangement links TRBV5-1 to TRBJ2-1; TRBD2 aligns across 13 bases. Germline-derived CDR1 and CDR2 are SGHRS and YFSETQ. CDR3 length: 15 residues. J gave up 8 bases and V 4 bases, and 6 bases lay outside the gene matches. The CDR3 region has the DNA TGCGCCAGCAGCCCCGGGACTAGCGGGGACCATGAGCAGTTCTTC. It is translated as CASSPGTSGDHEQFF.

This clonotype was observed a handful of times. The V call is TRBV20-1, the J call TRBJ2-7; TRBD1 aligns across 7 bases. The V segment lost 7 bases and the J segment 6 bases; nucleotides outside the gene matches: 12. The CDR3 spans 13 residues. Germline assignment: CDR1 DFQATT and CDR2 SNEGSKA (reference sequence). Here the CDR3 DNA reads TGCAGTGTCGACAGGGATGCATCTCTCGAGCAGTACGTC. It encodes CSVDRDASLEQYV.

At least ten counts were recorded for this clonotype. The genes are TRBV5-1 and TRBJ2-1, with 11 bases that match TRBD2. V shed 4 bases and J 3 bases; nucleotides not matched to a gene: 12. Germline loops: CDR1 SGHRS, CDR2 YFSETQ. The CDR3 length is 18 residues. The CDR3 DNA reads TGCGCCAGCAGCGGTGGGACTAGCGGCCAACTCTTCTACAATGAGCAGTTCTTC. Translated, it gives CASSGGTSGQLFYNEQFF.

This clonotype was observed many times. The CDR3 is CASSSLAGAFDTQYF. CDR3 nucleotide sequence: TGTGCCAGCAGTTCTTTAGCGGGAGCGTTTGATACGCAGTATTTT. This chain uses TRBV12-3 or TRBV12-4 with TRBJ2-3; 9 bases are shared with TRBD2. Unmatched junction bases numbered 8, after V lost 4 bases and J lost 6 bases. The CDR3 extends over 15 amino acids.

A few counts support this clonotype. The J gene is TRBJ1-1, the V gene TRBV5-1; D not resolved. Germline V gene sequence: CDR1 SGHRS, CDR2 YFSETQ. Trimming took off 0 bases at V and 10 bases at J, with 10 bases between the two ends. This CDR3 is 12 amino acids long. CDR3 bases: TGCGCCAGCAGCTTGGAAGGTTGGCCAGCTTTCTTT. This gives the protein CASSLEGWPAFF. Filled out from reference TRBV5-1 and TRBJ1-1, the complete variable domain reads KAGVTQTPRYLIKTRGQQVTLSCSPISGHRSVSWYQQTPGQGLQFLFEYFSETQRNKGNFPGRFSGRQFSNSRSEMNVSTLELGDSALYLCASSLEGWPAFFGQGTRLTVV.

The sample holds many counts of this clonotype. The chain joins TRBV27 to TRBJ2-1; TRBD1 matches 11 bases. V shed 2 bases and J 4 bases; nucleotides not matched to a gene: 7. The germline V gene encodes CDR1 MNHEY and CDR2 SMNVEV (reference sequence). The length of the CDR3 is 17 residues. The CDR3 nucleotides read TGTGCCAGCAGTTTAACCGGGACAGGGGGTCGATACAATGAGCAGTTCTTC. Translating it yields CASSLTGTGGRYNEQFF.

This chain links TRBV6-1 with TRBJ2-3; the D gene could be TRBD1 or TRBD2 (6 bases each). V was clipped by 3 bases and J by 5 bases, with 12 bases between them. The CDR3 length is 14 residues. Germline CDR1 reads MNHNS; CDR2 reads SASEGT. The CDR3 sequence: CASSDGGGVDTQYF. In nucleotides, the CDR3 is TGTGCCAGCAGTGACGGGGGCGGAGTAGATACGCAGTATTTT.